The clone carrying this T cell receptor beta chain occurred a few times. Its antigen remains unidentified. This record comes from a study of regulatory T cells in long-lasting Graves disease. Broader study findings: Segments TRBV28, TRBJ1-2 and TRBJ2-5 showed preferential usage in persistent disease.

The CDR3 extends over 17 amino acids. The V and J ends lost 4 bases and 0 bases, in that order; junction bases with no gene match: 8. Germline lookup yields CDR1 SGHAT and CDR2 FQDESV (reference sequence). Libraries of TCR beta came from iRepertoire HTBI primers plus Arm-PCR of CDR3 regions. TCRdb reprocessed the multiplex PCR reads with MiXCR, giving one entry per CDR3 protein. The sample carries about 430,000 distinct CDR3 sequences, roughly 23% recorded once. The sample's time point: persistent/refractory GD, antithyroid drugs over 5 years with positive TRAb. Scientists built the TCR library using RNA that was extracted from PBMCs. Graves' disease was diagnosed by American Thyroid Association guidelines. It was an endocrinology department in Xi'an, China, that provided the patients.

The clonotype originates from a female donor with Graves disease. The material was peripheral blood mononuclear cells (PBMCs), obtained when the disease was refractory, from a patient treated with antithyroid drugs. The chain links TRBV11-1 to TRBJ2-2; 7 bases align to TRBD1. The CDR3 DNA reads TGTGCCAGCAGCTCGGGACAGCTCTTCACGAACACCGGGGAGCTGTTTTTT. It codes for CASSSGQLFTNTGELFF.